The 32 T cell receptor beta chains below all came from one sample that was sequenced in a study of CD8+CD57+ T cells in acquired aplastic anemia. CDR3 and TCR beta VDJ profiling relied on genomic DNA as the template. Each CDR3 protein is one row after TCRdb ran MiXCR on the reads. The data contain about 190,000 distinct CDR3 sequences, around half of them singletons. The sample comprised sorted CD4+, CD8+, or CD8+CD57+ T cells (not recorded which) from PBMCs. These TCRs come from a human donor in good health, serving as a control.

This clonotype was counted at least ten times. The V call is TRBV2, the J call TRBJ1-3, with D unresolved. Germline-derived CDR1 and CDR2 are SNHLY and FYNNEI. The CDR3 has 12 amino acids. V gave up 1 base and J gave up 4 bases, with 2 bases separating them. The CDR3 DNA is TGTGCCAGCAGTGAAGACGGAAACACCATATATTTT. As protein: CASSEDGNTIYF. The whole variable domain, remainder taken from reference TRBV2 and TRBJ1-3, is EPEVTQTPSHQVTQMGQEVILRCVPISNHLYFYWYRQILGQKVEFLVSFYNNEISEKSEIFDDQFSVERPDGSNFTLKIRSTKLEDSAMYFCASSEDGNTIYFGEGSWLTVV.

The V call is TRBV24-1, the J call TRBJ2-3; unclear D gene. Trimming stripped 0 bases from V and 2 bases from J, with 5 bases between. Per the germline V gene, CDR1 is KGHDR and CDR2 is SFDVKD. There are 14 residues in the CDR3. The CDR3, as DNA: TGTGCCACCAGTGATTTGGCACACACAGATACGCAGTATTTT. This translates into CATSDLAHTDTQYF.

This clonotype appeared once. This chain joins TRBV12-3 or TRBV12-4 and TRBJ1-5; 7 bases are a match to TRBD1. The V gene end was trimmed by 1 base and the J gene end by 0 bases; junction bases not matched to a gene: 6. The CDR3 length is 17 residues. The CDR3 spells CASSLGGTAGSNQPQHF. In nucleotides, the CDR3 is TGTGCCAGCAGTTTAGGGGGGACAGCGGGTAGCAATCAGCCCCAGCATTTT.

The rearrangement uses TRBV12-3 or TRBV12-4 and TRBJ2-5; 8 bases line up with TRBD2. V lost 6 bases and J lost 3; bases outside the gene matches: 18. The CDR3 sequence is 18 residues long. In DNA, the CDR3 is TGTGCCAGCAGCCAAGAGACCCATCCCCCGGGGGGGGAAGAGACCCAGTACTTC. Its protein product is CASSQETHPPGGEETQYF.

V is TRBV20-1 and J is TRBJ1-1, with TRBD1 matching 7 bases. Germline V gene sequence: CDR1 DFQATT, CDR2 SNEGSKA (reference sequence). The ends lost 5 bases at V and 4 bases at J; junction bases unmatched: 10. This CDR3 is built from 14 residues. CDR3 DNA: TGCAGTGCTGCTCTGACAGGGCGCGGCACTGAAGCTTTCTTT. Translation gives CSAALTGRGTEAFF.

The chain joins TRBV7-7 to TRBJ2-3; D is undetermined. The CDR3 length is 16 residues. From germline, CDR1 is SSHAT and CDR2 FNYEAQ (reference sequence). Between the trimmed V and J ends, which lost 5 bases and 0 bases, there was a span of 15 bases. CDR3 sequence: CASSPLGLRSTDTQYF. DNA of the CDR3: TGTGCCAGCAGCCCCCTAGGGTTGAGGAGCACAGATACGCAGTATTTT. Based on the CDR3 plus reference TRBV7-7 and TRBJ2-3, the full variable domain is GAGVSQSPRYKVTKRGQDVTLRCDPISSHATLYWYQQALGQGPEFLTYFNYEAQPDKSGLPSDRFSAERPEGSISTLTIQRTEQRDSAMYRCASSPLGLRSTDTQYFGPGTRLTVL.

Many counts were recorded for this clonotype. The rearrangement uses TRBV20-1 and TRBJ2-7; TRBD2 matches at 7 bases. The CDR3 is 12 residues long. CDR1 is DFQATT and CDR2 is SNEGSKA in the germline V gene (reference sequence). The V gene end was trimmed by 5 bases and the J gene end by 4 bases; junction bases not matched to a gene: 5. The DNA of the CDR3 is TGCAGTGCTCTACGGGGGGTTTACGAGCAGTACTTC. Amino acid sequence: CSALRGVYEQYF.

This clonotype appeared many times. The gene calls are TRBV15 and TRBJ2-5, with no clear D. CDR1 and CDR2 (germline): LNHNV, YYDKDF (reference sequence). The length of the CDR3 is 12 residues. The germline V and J ends were trimmed by 0 bases and 5 bases, with 4 bases remaining between them. Written as DNA, the CDR3 is TGTGCCACCAGCAGAGATTGGGAGACCCAGTACTTC. It is translated as CATSRDWETQYF.

Note on this clonotype: A much bigger clone sits one base away, suggesting this may be a read error. This chain joins TRBV3-1 and TRBJ2-7; D ambiguous. Germline values: CDR1 LGHDT, CDR2 YNNKEL (reference sequence). The CDR3 is 12 residues long. For the CDR3, the DNA is TGTGCCAGCAGCCAAAGGCTGCACGAGCAGCACTTC. It translates to CASSQRLHEQHF.

The rearrangement joins TRBV11-3 to TRBJ2-1; 7 bases match TRBD2. Germline CDR1 reads SGHNT; CDR2 reads YENEEA. CDR3 length: 17 amino acids. V was pared by 1 base and J by 0 bases, with 6 bases of the junction left unmatched. The CDR3 region is CASSLGLGGSSYNEQFF. DNA of the CDR3: TGTGCCAGCAGCTTAGGTCTCGGCGGGAGCTCCTACAATGAGCAGTTCTTC.

This sequence joins TRBV2 and TRBJ1-2; D perhaps matches TRBD1 (5 bases). The V end lost 6 bases, the J end lost 0 bases, and 11 bases lay between the germline ends. Germline V gene data show CDR1 as SNHLY and CDR2 as FYNNEI. The length of the CDR3 is 14 residues. CDR3 DNA: TGTGCCAGCAGCAGACAGTCCTCTAACTATGGCTACACCTTC. It encodes CASSRQSSNYGYTF. Based on the CDR3 plus reference TRBV2 and TRBJ1-2, the full variable domain is EPEVTQTPSHQVTQMGQEVILRCVPISNHLYFYWYRQILGQKVEFLVSFYNNEISEKSEIFDDQFSVERPDGSNFTLKIRSTKLEDSAMYFCASSRQSSNYGYTFGSGTRLTVV.

This clonotype was recorded at least ten times. The chain recombines TRBV7-8 with TRBJ2-4, with D unclear. Germline V gene sequence: CDR1 SGHVS, CDR2 FQNEAQ. CDR3 size: 13 residues. Trimming removed 1 base from V and 10 bases from J, with 11 bases in between. The CDR3 loop is CASSLGTGDIQYF. For the CDR3, the DNA is TGTGCCAGCAGCTTAGGCACCGGTGATATTCAGTACTTC. The whole variable domain, filled in from reference TRBV7-8 and TRBJ2-4, reads GAGVSQSPRYKVAKRGQDVALRCDPISGHVSLFWYQQALGQGPEFLTYFQNEAQLDKSGLPSDRFFAERPEGSVSTLKIQRTQQEDSAVYLCASSLGTGDIQYFGAGTRLSVL.

This clonotype has ten or more counts. At one boundary the junction diverges from the germline segment, which might be a read error. The chain links TRBV20-1 to TRBJ2-5; D possibly corresponds to TRBD1 (6 bases). The CDR3 totals 14 residues. The germline V gene encodes CDR1 DFQATT and CDR2 SNEGSKA (reference sequence). The CDR3 loop reads CSARVWGLGETQYF. The CDR3 region has the DNA TGCAGTGCCAGAGTCTGGGGGCTTGGGGAGACCCAGTACTTC.

In this sample, this clonotype turned up a few times. The chain combines TRBV28 with TRBJ1-4; 8 nucleotides line up with TRBD1. Trimming cost V 3 bases and J 1 base; bases outside gene matches: 7. Per the germline V gene, CDR1 is MDHEN and CDR2 is SYDVKM. There are 17 residues in the CDR3. CDR3 sequence reads: CASSFRDRQITNEKLFF. Here the CDR3 DNA reads TGTGCCAGCAGTTTCCGGGACAGGCAAATAACTAATGAAAAACTGTTTTTT.

CDR3 residues: CASSSPGYQETQYF. CDR3 DNA: TGTGCCAGCAGCTCGCCCGGCTACCAAGAGACCCAGTACTTC. The chain carries TRBV7-8 and TRBJ2-5; no clear D. Germline V gene data show CDR1 as SGHVS and CDR2 as FQNEAQ. The germline V and J ends were trimmed by 4 bases and 0 bases, with 9 bases remaining between them. The CDR3 runs to 14 residues.

This clonotype was observed a handful of times. V and J are TRBV20-1 and TRBJ2-7; 9 bases fit TRBD2. Losses at the gene ends were 6 bases for V and 3 bases for J; bases not matched to a gene: 6. Germline V gene lookup returns CDR1 DFQATT and CDR2 SNEGSKA (reference sequence). The CDR3 is 13 residues long. The CDR3 reads CSANQAGGYEQYF. In nucleotides, the CDR3 is TGCAGTGCCAATCAAGCGGGGGGCTACGAGCAGTACTTC.

The sample holds one count of this clonotype. V gene TRBV9 combines with J gene TRBJ1-5; D is uncertain. V was shortened by 0 bases and J by 7 bases, with 5 bases between the two germline ends. There are 12 residues in the CDR3. In germline, CDR1 is SGDLS, CDR2 YYNGEE. The CDR3 is CASSVEGQPQHF. The CDR3 nucleotides are TGTGCCAGCAGCGTAGAGGGACAGCCCCAGCATTTT.

In its sample, this clonotype was seen a few times. This sequence joins TRBV7-2 and TRBJ2-7; 8 bases are shared with TRBD1. The CDR3 is 14 amino acids. Germline trimming cut 7 bases from V and 5 bases from J; bases unmatched to any gene: 10. Per the germline V gene, CDR1 is SGHTA and CDR2 is FQGNSA. DNA of the CDR3: TGTGCCAGCACCCACAGACAGGGGTACGACGAGCAGTACTTC. Translating gives CASTHRQGYDEQYF.

A word on this clonotype: The germline gene is not matched at one end of the junction; a read error may be the cause. V gene TRBV7-3 combines with J gene TRBJ2-7, with D perhaps matching TRBD2 (7 bases). This CDR3 has 14 amino acids. Germline V gene lookup returns CDR1 SGHTA and CDR2 FQGTGA. In DNA form, the CDR3 reads TGCGCCAGCAGCCAAGGGGGGGGGACCTACGAGCAGTACTTC. Encoded protein: CASSQGGGTYEQYF.

This clonotype occurred many times. The chain employs TRBV7-3 and TRBJ2-3; possible D gene TRBD2, 6 bases. The CDR3 is 17 amino acids. Germline V gene lookup returns CDR1 SGHTA and CDR2 FQGTGA. The ends were cut back, 5 bases at V and 0 bases at J, with 18 bases in the middle. In DNA, the CDR3 is TGTGCCAGCAGCCATGGGGCGGGGATTGGGAGCACAGATACGCAGTATTTT. Protein product: CASSHGAGIGSTDTQYF.

This clonotype was seen ten or more times. V gene TRBV5-1 combines with J gene TRBJ2-7; either TRBD1 or TRBD2 may fit D (7 bases each). In germline, CDR1 is SGHRS, CDR2 YFSETQ. V lost 0 bases and J lost 1, with 17 bases in between. The CDR3 spans 17 residues. In DNA form, the CDR3 reads TGCGCCAGCAGCTTGGTATCAGGGGGGGGGGTTTCCTACGAGCAGTACTTC. Encoded protein: CASSLVSGGGVSYEQYF.

This clonotype was seen many times. The V and J genes are TRBV6-5 and TRBJ2-3, with 7 bases that match TRBD1. Germline V gene sequence: CDR1 MNHEY, CDR2 SVGAGI. This CDR3 has 15 residues. The V gene end was trimmed by 6 bases and the J gene end by 3 bases; junction bases not matched to a gene: 9. The CDR3 reads CASSITGAVTDTQYF. The CDR3 DNA is TGTGCCAGCAGCATTACAGGGGCAGTGACAGATACGCAGTATTTT.

The rearrangement joins TRBV7-3 to TRBJ2-7; 9 bases are shared with TRBD2. V gave up 5 bases and J gave up 5 bases; unmatched junction bases: 7. CDR1 and CDR2 (germline): SGHTA, FQGTGA. This CDR3 spans 14 amino acids. This CDR3 is CASSPRAGGHEQYF. CDR3 DNA sequence: TGTGCCAGCAGCCCCCGGGCGGGGGGGCACGAGCAGTACTTC.

The chain uses TRBV7-9 and TRBJ1-2; D unresolved. Trimming cost V 2 bases and J 4 bases, with 11 bases left between them. This CDR3 is 14 amino acids long. Germline CDR1 is SEHNR and CDR2 is FQNEAQ (reference sequence). CDR3 in DNA: TGTGCCAGCAGCTTACCGGGAGGAGGCTATGGCTACACCTTC. It is translated as CASSLPGGGYGYTF.

This clonotype occurred many times. The gene calls are TRBV7-2 and TRBJ2-7; D is possibly TRBD2 (6 bases). Germline CDR1 SGHTA, CDR2 FQGNSA. V gave up 5 bases and J gave up 1 base, with 15 bases separating them. The CDR3 consists of 15 residues. CDR3 sequence reads: CASSTTGTVSYEQYF. DNA of the CDR3: TGTGCCAGCAGCACGACCGGGACTGTTTCCTACGAGCAGTACTTC.

The chain is built from TRBV20-1 and TRBJ2-7; 11 bases are a match to TRBD2. With 4 bases clipped from V and 3 bases from J, the junction kept 5 bases outside the gene matches. The CDR3 runs 14 residues. CDR1 is DFQATT, CDR2 SNEGSKA, per germline (reference sequence). The CDR3 protein is CSATRLAGYYEQYF. CDR3 in DNA: TGCAGTGCTACTCGACTAGCGGGATACTACGAGCAGTACTTC.

The V and J genes are TRBV10-3 and TRBJ1-5; D not certain. Trimming shortened V by 0 bases and J by 0 bases, and 9 bases separated the two germline ends. Per germline, CDR1 ENHRY and CDR2 SYGVKD. CDR3 length: 16 residues. CDR3 residues: CAISESWDYSNQPQHF. DNA of the CDR3: TGTGCCATCAGTGAGTCCTGGGATTATAGCAATCAGCCCCAGCATTTT.

This chain uses TRBV2 with TRBJ2-5, with TRBD1 matching over 7 bases. CDR3 length equals 15 residues. In germline, CDR1 is SNHLY, CDR2 FYNNEI. J gave up 5 bases and V 6 bases, and 12 bases lay outside the gene matches. In DNA, the CDR3 is TGTGCCAGCAGGCCAGACAGGGTGGTGGGCGAGACCCAGTACTTC. Translated, it gives CASRPDRVVGETQYF.

The chain joins TRBV20-1 to TRBJ2-3; TRBD1 or TRBD2 may be the D gene (5 bases each). The length of the CDR3 is 13 residues. V was cut by 3 bases and J by 4 bases, with 11 bases left in between. Germline loops: CDR1 DFQATT, CDR2 SNEGSKA (reference sequence). As DNA, the CDR3 is TGCAGTGCTAGTCCAGGGCGGGCAGATACGCAGTATTTT. As protein: CSASPGRADTQYF.

The table lists this clonotype with a few counts. The chain links TRBV2 to TRBJ1-1; D is uncertain. This CDR3 has 11 residues. Germline loops: CDR1 SNHLY, CDR2 FYNNEI. Trimming took 4 bases from V and 5 from J, leaving 5 bases between them. This chain's CDR3 is CASSGDTEAFF. The CDR3 DNA is TGTGCCAGCAGTGGGGATACTGAAGCTTTCTTT.

Of note for this clonotype: One end of the junction is discordant with germline, which a read error may explain. The V call is TRBV7-6, the J call TRBJ2-5; 8 bases line up with TRBD2. Germline CDR1 reads SGHVS; CDR2 reads FNYEAQ. CDR3 length equals 12 residues. The CDR3 here is CASGLAGLPQYF. The DNA for the CDR3 is TGTGCCAGCGGCTTAGCGGGACTACCCCAGTACTTC.

The chain uses TRBV7-9 and TRBJ2-2; no clear D. The CDR3 has 18 residues. Between the trimmed V and J ends, which lost 5 bases and 2 bases, there was a span of 21 bases. Germline V gives CDR1 SEHNR, CDR2 FQNEAQ (reference sequence). CDR3 loop: CASSQPWQEHLNTGELFF. The DNA for the CDR3 is TGTGCCAGCAGCCAGCCTTGGCAGGAGCATCTTAACACCGGGGAGCTGTTTTTT.